This TCR beta chain came from a study of T cells in Graves' hyperthyroidism and ophthalmopathy. The CDR3 regions of TCR beta were amplified from RNA transcripts. HTBI primers were the set used in a first-round RT-PCR of the TCR CDR3. TCRdb re-derived calls from the multiplex PCR reads in MiXCR, one entry per CDR3 protein. The sample has 300,000 to 400,000 distinct CDR3 sequences; approximately 15% are singletons. The sample holds many counts of this clonotype. Trimming took off 7 bases at V and 6 bases at J, with 15 bases between the two ends. The CDR3 loop spans 13 amino acids. Germline V gives CDR1 SNHLY, CDR2 FYNNEI.

Material for sequencing was blood. V is TRBV2 and J is TRBJ1-2; D ambiguous. This sequence was found in a woman aged 55-70 years with Graves' hyperthyroidism. The CDR3 protein is CASTVAPVHGYTF. DNA for the CDR3: TGTGCCAGCACCGTGGCCCCGGTGCATGGCTACACCTTC.